This T cell receptor (beta chain) derives from a study of shared clonotypes between healthy human individuals. This clone was found once. Its target is unknown. Overall study results and limits: Across four donors, naive CD4 shared around 5.4%, naive CD8 more than 3%, memory CD4 approximately 2.5%, memory CD8 about 0.4%. Sorted-subset sequencing, rarefaction showed, was incomplete despite large depth. Collection of samples was limited to blood; tissue repertoires likely differ. Clonotypes which were not shared had lower generation probabilities than clonotypes that all four donors shared.

V was shortened by 6 bases and J by 4 bases, with 16 bases between the two germline ends. The CDR3 is made up of 14 amino acids. Germline V gene sequence: CDR1 SNHLY, CDR2 FYNNEI. Produced via immunoSEQ multiplex PCR; TCRdb's table is partial and in-frame only. The sample lists some 2 million clones; approximately 94% were seen once. Positively selected for CCR7, the CD45RO-negative cells used as naive CD8 cells excluded terminally differentiated effector memory CD45RA+ cells. Specimen: naive CD8+ T cells sorted from blood. This receptor was taken from a man aged 18 to 29 in good health. The V and J genes are TRBV2 and TRBJ2-7; TRBD1 or TRBD2 may be the D gene (5 bases each). CDR3 sequence: CASRGVQGRYEQYF. The DNA of the CDR3 is TGTGCCAGCAGGGGGGTCCAGGGCCGGTACGAGCAGTACTTC.